A single sample gave rise to the 31 T cell receptor beta chains below, sequenced in a study of blood T cell repertoires in COVID-19. This table comes from immunoSEQ multiplex PCR, and its TCRdb copy is limited to in-frame clones, with some not included. Of about 240,000 clones in the sample, 86% are singletons; the top ten hold 6.2%. Sequenced: peripheral blood. The receptor source for this set is a man between 60 and 70 years old with acute or convalescent COVID-19.

The chain links TRBV30 to TRBJ2-1; 11 positions agree with TRBD2. Germline CDR1 GTSNPN, CDR2 SVGIG (reference sequence). This CDR3 comprises 16 residues. Germline trimming cut 4 bases from V and 3 bases from J; bases unmatched to any gene: 8. The CDR3 sequence: CAWTPRGTSGYNEQFF. For the CDR3, the DNA is TGTGCCTGGACCCCCCGGGGGACTAGCGGCTACAATGAGCAGTTCTTC. Supplemented by reference TRBV30 and TRBJ2-1, the full variable domain reads SQTIHQWPATLVQPVGSPLSLECTVEGTSNPNLYWYRQAAGRGLQLLFYSVGIGQISSEVPQNLSASRPQDRQFILSSKKLLLSDSGFYLCAWTPRGTSGYNEQFFGPGTRLTVL.

The chain carries TRBV25-1 and TRBJ2-7; no clear D gene. Germline assignment: CDR1 MGHDK and CDR2 SYGVNS. Trimming removed 4 bases from V and 5 bases from J, with 9 bases in between. CDR3 length: 12 residues. The CDR3 sequence: CASSGVVNEQYF. The CDR3 region has the DNA TGTGCCAGCAGTGGCGTTGTAAACGAGCAGTACTTC.

CDR3 residues: CAWGQGNTEAFF. The CDR3 DNA reads as TGTGCCTGGGGACAGGGGAACACTGAAGCTTTCTTT. This chain uses TRBV30 with TRBJ1-1, with 8 nucleotides matching TRBD1. CDR3 length equals 12 residues. CDR1 and CDR2 (germline): GTSNPN, SVGIG (reference sequence). V dropped 5 bases and J dropped 1; count of bases not matched to a gene: 0. Drawing the rest from reference TRBV30 and TRBJ1-1, the complete variable domain is SQTIHQWPATLVQPVGSPLSLECTVEGTSNPNLYWYRQAAGRGLQLLFYSVGIGQISSEVPQNLSASRPQDRQFILSSKKLLLSDSGFYLCAWGQGNTEAFFGQGTRLTVV.

The rearrangement links TRBV12-3 or TRBV12-4 to TRBJ1-5, with 7 positions matching TRBD1. J lost 4 bases, V lost 5 bases, and 2 bases had no gene match. This CDR3 has 13 amino acids. CDR3 nucleotide sequence: TGTGCCAGCAGTCGGGACAGTAATCAGCCCCAGCATTTT. This encodes CASSRDSNQPQHF.

The rearrangement joins TRBV7-2 to TRBJ1-6, with 9 bases fitting TRBD1. The CDR3 runs to 15 residues. V lost 5 bases to trimming and J lost 5 bases; unmatched junction nucleotides: 4. The germline gives CDR1 SGHTA, CDR2 FQGNSA. The CDR3 reads CASSARTGDNSPLHF. CDR3 in DNA: TGTGCCAGCAGCGCGCGGACAGGGGATAATTCACCCCTCCACTTT.

The CDR3, as DNA: TGTGCCAGTTCTACTAGCGGGAGGATGACGGATACGCAGTATTTT. It encodes CASSTSGRMTDTQYF. The genes are TRBV19 and TRBJ2-3, with 12 bases aligning to TRBD2. This CDR3 region has 15 residues. J was trimmed by 6 bases and V by 8 bases; bases with no gene match: 9. The V gene's germline CDR1 is LNHDA and CDR2 SQIVND (reference sequence).

The genes are TRBV3-1 (or the pseudogene TRBV3-2) and TRBJ2-7; TRBD1 aligns across 10 bases. This CDR3 is 14 amino acids long. The V gene's germline CDR1 is LGHDT and CDR2 YNNKEL (reference sequence). Trimming cost V 6 bases and J 2 bases; bases outside gene matches: 4. CDR3 sequence reads: CASSLGTGAYEQYF. The DNA of the CDR3 is TGTGCCAGCAGTCTAGGGACAGGGGCCTACGAGCAGTACTTC.

The chain uses TRBV28 and TRBJ2-1; 10 nucleotides align to TRBD2. V shed 9 bases, J shed 2 bases, and the junction held 16 bases outside the gene matches. Germline loops: CDR1 MDHEN, CDR2 SYDVKM. This CDR3 is built from 18 residues. CDR3 loop: CASTGLAGVKDAYNEQFF. In nucleotides, the CDR3 is TGTGCCAGTACGGGGCTAGCGGGAGTCAAGGACGCCTACAATGAGCAGTTCTTC.

The V and J genes are TRBV5-5 and TRBJ1-5; 7 bases agree with TRBD1. CDR3 length: 16 amino acids. Unmatched junction bases numbered 7, after V lost 4 bases and J lost 0 bases. CDR1 is SGHKS, CDR2 YYEKEE, per germline (reference sequence). The CDR3 nucleotides are TGTGCCAGCAGCCACGGGGACAGATATAGCAATCAGCCCCAGCATTTT. Its protein product is CASSHGDRYSNQPQHF.

This clone was detected only once. The genes are TRBV5-8 and TRBJ1-2, with 9 bases aligning to TRBD1. V lost 5 bases and J lost 4; bases outside the gene matches: 18. The CDR3 is 18 amino acids. The V gene's germline CDR1 is SGHTS and CDR2 YDEGEE. CDR3 coding DNA: TGTGCCAGCAGACAGACCGGGACAGGGTCTCTCCGACGCTATGGCTACACCTTC. It codes for CASRQTGTGSLRRYGYTF.

The V gene is TRBV7-2, the J gene TRBJ1-1; TRBD1 is a possible D gene (5 bases). V was cut by 1 base and J by 7 bases, with 16 bases left in between. The CDR3 runs 15 residues. Germline V lookup: CDR1 SGHTA, CDR2 FQGNSA. The DNA of the CDR3 is TGTGCCAGCAGCTTAGTTACAGGCGGCTGGGGTGAAGCTTTCTTT. Amino acid sequence: CASSLVTGGWGEAFF.

V usage is TRBV10-3 and J usage is TRBJ2-2; D is possibly TRBD2 (5 bases). V lost 6 bases, J lost 0 bases, and 11 bases lay in between. The CDR3 is made up of 15 amino acids. Germline CDR1 is ENHRY and CDR2 is SYGVKD. DNA of the CDR3: TGTGCCATCAGCGACCGGGATCCGAACACCGGGGAGCTGTTTTTT. Protein sequence: CAISDRDPNTGELFF.

This chain connects TRBV30 to TRBJ2-7; TRBD1 is a possible D gene (6 bases). Per the germline V gene, CDR1 is GTSNPN and CDR2 is SVGIG (reference sequence). Trimming removed 4 bases at V and 3 bases at J, with 16 bases between. There are 14 residues in the CDR3. The CDR3 nucleotides are TGTGCCTGGAATCAGAGAGGGGGAGACTACGAGCAGTACTTC. Amino acids: CAWNQRGGDYEQYF.

This clone was seen a single time. The V and J genes are TRBV9 and TRBJ2-1, with D possibly TRBD2 on 7 matching bases. V was clipped by 4 bases and J by 6 bases, with 17 bases between them. The CDR3 sequence is 15 residues long. Germline V gene data show CDR1 as SGDLS and CDR2 as YYNGEE. This chain's CDR3 is CASSPGGAEANEQFF. Written as DNA, the CDR3 is TGTGCCAGCAGCCCGGGGGGCGCCGAGGCCAATGAGCAGTTCTTC.

This clone occurred a few times. The J gene is TRBJ1-5, the V gene TRBV2, with TRBD1 matching 7 bases. Losses at the gene ends were 5 bases for V and 1 base for J; bases not matched to a gene: 8. The CDR3 spans 16 residues. Germline V lookup: CDR1 SNHLY, CDR2 FYNNEI. The CDR3 sequence is CASSPPGQRSNQPQHF. The CDR3 region has the DNA TGTGCCAGCAGTCCACCGGGACAGAGGAGCAATCAGCCCCAGCATTTT.

The chain employs TRBV5-1 and TRBJ1-1; no definite D call. Germline assignment: CDR1 SGHRS and CDR2 YFSETQ. The V and J ends lost 7 bases and 1 base respectively, with 14 bases between them. The CDR3 is 14 amino acids. DNA of the CDR3: TGCGCCAGCTATCAGACACCCGAGAACACTGAAGCTTTCTTT. The encoded protein is CASYQTPENTEAFF.

The rearrangement uses TRBV5-1 and TRBJ2-5, with D uncertain. V was clipped by 0 bases and J by 5 bases, with 5 bases between them. Germline values: CDR1 SGHRS, CDR2 YFSETQ. This CDR3 comprises 12 residues. Here the CDR3 reads CASSLDLETQYF. The DNA of the CDR3 is TGCGCCAGCAGCTTGGATCTGGAGACCCAGTACTTC.

This sequence joins TRBV11-3 and TRBJ2-2, with 8 positions matching TRBD2. From germline, CDR1 is SGHNT and CDR2 YENEEA. V dropped 5 bases and J dropped 4; count of bases not matched to a gene: 6. This CDR3 has 15 residues. In nucleotides, the CDR3 is TGTGCCAGCAGCATTAGCGGGACGGGCACCGGGGAGCTGTTTTTT. Translated: CASSISGTGTGELFF.

This clone has only one observation. The J gene is TRBJ2-2, the V gene TRBV6-4; 13 bases agree with TRBD2. Trimming cost V 6 bases and J 7 bases; bases outside gene matches: 5. This CDR3 is 15 amino acids long. Germline CDR1 MRHNA, CDR2 SNTAGT. CDR3 in DNA: TGTGCCAGCAGCGGACTAGCGGGAGAAGTCGGGGAGCTGTTTTTT. This sequence encodes CASSGLAGEVGELFF.

The chain has TRBV3-1 (or the pseudogene TRBV3-2) and TRBJ1-2; 7 bases match TRBD1. Looked up from germline, CDR1 is LGHDT and CDR2 is YNNKEL (reference sequence). The CDR3 spans 13 residues. The V gene end was trimmed by 4 bases and the J gene end by 4 bases; junction bases not matched to a gene: 3. Written as DNA, the CDR3 is TGTGCCAGCAGCCCCCAGGGGGTCTATGGCTACACCTTC. Translated: CASSPQGVYGYTF.

Comment on this clone: The junction differs from germline at one of its ends, possibly a read error. This sequence joins TRBV7-7 and TRBJ2-5; 7 bases agree with TRBD2. CDR3 length: 14 amino acids. Per the germline V gene, CDR1 is SSHAT and CDR2 is FNYEAQ (reference sequence). The CDR3 nucleotides are TGTGCTAGCAGCTTAGCCGGGGGGCAAGAGACCCAGTACTTC. Protein sequence: CASSLAGGQETQYF.

The chain uses TRBV19 and TRBJ1-1; no clear D. Looked up from germline, CDR1 is LNHDA and CDR2 is SQIVND (reference sequence). Trimming took 3 bases from V and 0 from J, leaving 5 bases between them. CDR3 length equals 13 residues. The CDR3 DNA reads TGTGCCAGTAGTATTTCAGTGAACACTGAAGCTTTCTTT. The encoded protein is CASSISVNTEAFF.

The rearrangement links TRBV4-1 to TRBJ1-5, with D possibly being TRBD1 (5 bases). Trimming shortened V by 2 bases and J by 5 bases, and 7 bases separated the two germline ends. The CDR3 sequence is 13 residues long. Germline values: CDR1 MGHRA, CDR2 YSYEKL. The CDR3 DNA is TGCGCCAGCAGCCAAAAACAGGATCAGCCCCAGCATTTT. It yields the protein CASSQKQDQPQHF.

Points on this clone: In the same sample, other DNA sequences code for this CDR3. The chain has TRBV28 and TRBJ1-2; D is undetermined. Germline lookup yields CDR1 MDHEN and CDR2 SYDVKM. The CDR3 loop spans 14 amino acids. V lost 2 bases and J 2 bases, leaving 9 bases between the germline ends. The CDR3 DNA reads TGTGCCAGCAGTTTAAGTGGGCAGAACTATGGCTACACCTTC. Translated: CASSLSGQNYGYTF.

This clone was seen once. J is TRBJ2-5 and V is TRBV19; 11 nucleotides agree with TRBD1. V lost 7 bases, J lost 4 bases, and 2 bases stayed unmatched. The CDR3 consists of 13 residues. Germline loops: CDR1 LNHDA, CDR2 SQIVND (reference sequence). CDR3 loop: CASNGQGAETQYF. CDR3 bases: TGTGCCAGTAACGGACAGGGGGCAGAGACCCAGTACTTC.

The CDR3 sequence: CAGDDPGEKLFF. Written as DNA, the CDR3 is TGTGCCGGCGACGACCCCGGGGAAAAACTGTTTTTT. The rearrangement uses TRBV7-9 and TRBJ1-4; D is unclear. Germline CDR1 and CDR2: SEHNR and FQNEAQ (reference sequence). The CDR3 sequence is 12 residues long. Trimming left V 11 bases short and J 8 bases short, with 15 bases between. The whole variable domain, remainder taken from reference TRBV7-9 and TRBJ1-4, is DTGVSQNPRHKITKRGQNVTFRCDPISEHNRLYWYRQTLGQGPEFLTYFQNEAQLEKSRLLSDRFSAERPKGSFSTLEIQRTEQGDSAMYLCAGDDPGEKLFFGSGTQLSVL.

The chain links TRBV7-2 to TRBJ1-2, with a weak D call TRBD1 (6 bases). V shed 5 bases and J shed 4 bases, with 17 bases lying between them. This CDR3 spans 15 amino acids. The germline CDR1 and CDR2 sequences are SGHTA and FQGNSA. CDR3 protein: CASSPHGGAGYGYTF. The CDR3 DNA sequence: TGTGCCAGCAGCCCGCACGGGGGGGCGGGCTATGGCTACACCTTC. Using reference TRBV7-2 and TRBJ1-2 for the parts outside the CDR3, the full variable domain is GAGVSQSPSNKVTEKGKDVELRCDPISGHTALYWYRQSLGQGLEFLIYFQGNSAPDKSGLPSDRFSAERTGGSVSTLTIQRTQQEDSAVYLCASSPHGGAGYGYTFGSGTRLTVV.

The J gene is TRBJ1-3, the V gene TRBV2, with 7 bases fitting TRBD1. The germline V gene has CDR1 SNHLY and CDR2 FYNNEI. The CDR3 totals 15 residues. Trimming removed 4 bases from V and 5 bases from J; junction bases left unmatched: 8. DNA of the CDR3: TGTGCCAGCAGTGCAAGGACAGGCTCGAGAAACACCATATATTTT. It yields the protein CASSARTGSRNTIYF.

The chain uses TRBV6-1 and TRBJ2-1; 14 bases line up with TRBD2. The CDR3 has 15 residues. In germline, CDR1 is MNHNS, CDR2 SASEGT. With 3 bases clipped from V and 7 bases from J, the junction kept 2 bases outside the gene matches. The CDR3 DNA is TGTGCCAGCAGTGAGACTAGCGGGAGGGTAAATGAGCAGTTCTTC. It yields the protein CASSETSGRVNEQFF.

The rearrangement links TRBV5-1 to TRBJ2-5; TRBD2 agrees at 10 bases. The CDR3 covers 18 residues. The germline V gene encodes CDR1 SGHRS and CDR2 YFSETQ. V lost 4 bases, J lost 2 bases, and 14 bases stayed unmatched. The CDR3 is CASSPGIAGGRIQETQYF. The CDR3 DNA reads TGCGCCAGCAGCCCAGGGATAGCGGGAGGACGGATACAAGAGACCCAGTACTTC.

CDR3 nucleotides: TGCACCAGCAGCCAAGAGACTAGCGGGAGGGCCCGGGAGACCCAGTACTTC. This sequence encodes CTSSQETSGRARETQYF. The chain links TRBV1 to TRBJ2-5; the table assigns TRBD2, which was not confirmed against the DNA. TRBV1 is a pseudogene segment. The CDR3 is made up of 17 amino acids.